A single sample is the source of the 14 T cell receptor beta chains below, sequenced in a study of blood T cells in healthy people across ages. The use of a sample-barcoded 5' primer and a J-beta primer mix characterized a second PCR of about 7 to 12 cycles. TCRdb reanalysed the 5' RACE reads using MiXCR and keeps one entry per CDR3 protein. This sample has around 710,000 distinct CDR3 sequences, with roughly 41% found just once. Sample: blood. These receptors all come from a woman in her sixties in good health.

The sample holds a few counts of this clonotype. The chain employs TRBV20-1 and TRBJ2-7; 8 positions agree with TRBD2. Gene TRBJ2-5 matches the end of the DNA better, so the J call may be wrong. In germline, CDR1 is DFQATT, CDR2 SNEGSKA (reference sequence). The CDR3 consists of 15 residues. CDR3 sequence reads: CSARDPRAGDETQYF. As DNA, the CDR3 is TGCAGTGCTAGAGATCCTCGAGCGGGAGATGAGACCCAGTACTTC.

Notes on this clonotype: Its ends do not fully match the called genes, so a read error is possible. This chain links TRBV25-1 with TRBJ1-5; D is unclear. Germline V gives CDR1 MGHDK, CDR2 SYGVNS. The CDR3 has 13 residues. CDR3 sequence (DNA): TGTGCCAGCCAGTCTACGAGCAGTCAGCCCCAGCATTTT. As protein: CASQSTSSQPQHF.

The rearrangement links TRBV27 to TRBJ1-5; the D gene is possibly TRBD1 (6 bases). V was pared by 8 bases and J by 4 bases, with 18 bases between. The CDR3 totals 15 residues. Per germline, CDR1 MNHEY and CDR2 SMNVEV (reference sequence). In DNA, the CDR3 is TGTGCCAGCGGATCCGGCCCGACAGGAAATCAGCCCCAGCATTTT. Its protein is CASGSGPTGNQPQHF.

The sample holds a few counts of this clonotype. The rearrangement links TRBV6-2 or TRBV6-3 to TRBJ2-7, with 7 bases fitting TRBD1. Germline trimming cut 7 bases from V and 1 base from J; bases unmatched to any gene: 7. The CDR3 contains 14 residues. Looked up from germline, CDR1 is MNHEY and CDR2 is SVGEGT. The CDR3 nucleotides read TGTGCCAGCATCCCGGGACAGTCTTCCTACGAGCAGTACTTC. Translated, it gives CASIPGQSSYEQYF.

V and J are TRBV7-9 and TRBJ2-1; D not resolved. Germline CDR1 reads SEHNR; CDR2 reads FQNEAQ (reference sequence). V lost 5 bases and J 5 bases, leaving 7 bases between the germline ends. The length of the CDR3 is 12 residues. The CDR3 protein is CASSAENNEQFF. The CDR3 DNA sequence: TGTGCCAGCAGCGCCGAGAACAATGAGCAGTTCTTC.

The rearrangement joins TRBV20-1 to TRBJ2-3, with TRBD2 identical over 7 bases. The CDR3 extends over 15 amino acids. After removal of 4 bases from V and 3 bases from J, the junction contained 10 bases not matched to a gene. CDR1 is DFQATT and CDR2 is SNEGSKA in the germline V gene (reference sequence). CDR3 coding DNA: TGCAGTGCTACTTCCGGACTAGTCGAGACAGATACGCAGTATTTT. Protein sequence: CSATSGLVETDTQYF.

This sequence joins TRBV20-1 and TRBJ2-5; D possibly corresponds to TRBD2 (6 bases). Trimming removed 7 bases from V and 1 base from J, with 19 bases in between. Per the germline V gene, CDR1 is DFQATT and CDR2 is SNEGSKA (reference sequence). The CDR3 loop spans 15 amino acids. CDR3 residues: CSVNRPGDRQETQYF. DNA for the CDR3: TGCAGTGTCAACCGGCCGGGGGACCGCCAAGAGACCCAGTACTTC.

The table lists this clonotype with a count of one. The genes are TRBV20-1 and TRBJ2-1, with D perhaps matching TRBD2 (6 bases). CDR3 size: 15 residues. The V gene lost 5 bases and the J gene lost 0 bases, with 14 bases spanning the gap. Germline CDR1 DFQATT, CDR2 SNEGSKA (reference sequence). CDR3 coding DNA: TGCAGTGCTCCCGAGACTAGGCACTCCTACAATGAGCAGTTCTTC. It encodes CSAPETRHSYNEQFF.

In this sample, this clonotype turned up a few times. The genes are TRBV6-1 and TRBJ1-6; D is undetermined. The V and J ends lost 2 bases and 7 bases respectively, with 6 bases between them. The CDR3 has 13 residues. Germline V gives CDR1 MNHNS, CDR2 SASEGT. As DNA, the CDR3 is TGTGCCAGCAGTGAACTCGGGAATTCACCCCTCCACTTT. Its translation is CASSELGNSPLHF.

V and J are TRBV7-9 and TRBJ2-1, with a weak D call TRBD2 (5 bases). V was shortened by 3 bases and J by 7 bases, with 13 bases between the two germline ends. This CDR3 has 14 residues. Germline values: CDR1 SEHNR, CDR2 FQNEAQ (reference sequence). The CDR3 nucleotides read TGTGCCAGCAGCTTGCACCTAGCAAGGAATGAGCAGTTCTTC. It translates to CASSLHLARNEQFF. Full variable domain (missing parts from reference TRBV7-9 and TRBJ2-1): DTGVSQNPRHKITKRGQNVTFRCDPISEHNRLYWYRQTLGQGPEFLTYFQNEAQLEKSRLLSDRFSAERPKGSFSTLEIQRTEQGDSAMYLCASSLHLARNEQFFGPGTRLTVL.

The rearrangement links TRBV4-2 to TRBJ2-1; 11 bases are a match to TRBD2. The CDR3 consists of 16 residues. Germline trimming cut 6 bases from V and 3 bases from J; bases unmatched to any gene: 7. Germline CDR1 reads LGHNA; CDR2 reads YNFKEQ. The DNA of the CDR3 is TGTGCCAGCAGTCGGGGGACTAGCGGTTTCTACAATGAGCAGTTCTTC. Its protein product is CASSRGTSGFYNEQFF.

V usage is TRBV9 and J usage is TRBJ2-1; the D gene is possibly TRBD2 (6 bases). CDR3 length: 16 amino acids. Germline CDR1 reads SGDLS; CDR2 reads YYNGEE. V lost 2 bases and J lost 0, with 12 bases in between. The CDR3 sequence: CASSVGRPSSYNEQFF. The CDR3, as DNA: TGTGCCAGCAGCGTGGGGAGGCCCAGCTCCTACAATGAGCAGTTCTTC.

This clonotype showed up just once. Mismatch with germline at one junction end may stem from a read error. The J gene is TRBJ2-4, the V gene TRBV5-1; TRBD2 aligns across 9 bases. CDR1 is SGHRS, CDR2 YFSETQ, per germline. There are 16 residues in the CDR3. As DNA, the CDR3 is TGCGCCAGCAGCCCAGGCGTAGCGGGGGCATTAAACAGTCAGTACTTC. The encoded protein is CASSPGVAGALNSQYF.

The chain joins TRBV4-2 to TRBJ2-7; D remains ambiguous. Trimming took 1 base from V and 0 from J, leaving 16 bases between them. This CDR3 has 17 amino acids. Germline CDR1 is LGHNA and CDR2 is YNFKEQ. The CDR3 DNA is TGTGCCAGCAGCCAAGTTGGCGTTGGCGCGAGCTCCTACGAGCAGTACTTC. Translated: CASSQVGVGASSYEQYF.